This T cell receptor (beta chain) comes out of a study of blood T cells in healthy people across ages. Findings and limits, study-wide: The unknown donor CMV status may have confounded expanded clonotype changes.

Concerning this clonotype itself: Antigen specificity is unknown.

The authors ran a second PCR of roughly 6 to 12 cycles using a sample-barcoded 5' primer and a J-beta primer mix. From the 5' RACE reads, TCRdb called clonotypes with MiXCR, one entry per CDR3 protein. The data contain about 500,000 distinct CDR3 sequences, around 24% of them singletons. The CDR3 consists of 15 residues. Germline values: CDR1 SGHVS, CDR2 FQNEAQ. V was shortened by 5 bases and J by 0 bases, with 14 bases between the two germline ends. This sample also belongs to another study, concerning T cells of mothers and their children. That study adds: It was through the M1S primer of the second PCR that sample barcodes and 2-4 random nucleotides were added.

The receptor's source is a boy younger than 18 in good health. The genes are TRBV7-8 and TRBJ2-7; D uncertain. Sequencing was performed on blood. CDR3 DNA sequence: TGTGCCAGCAGCCGCAGACGGTGGAGCTCCTACGAGCAGTACTTC. Its translation is CASSRRRWSSYEQYF.